Given below is one T cell receptor beta chain in context. Antigen: not known. These data originate in a study of cytomegalovirus exposure and HLA in healthy donors. For the study at large: Assignment to the Caucasian-associated ancestry cluster applied to around 80% of the 350 to 500 genotyped donors.

Primers for the PCR totalled 60 Vbeta and 13 Jbeta. Profiling relied on immunoSEQ multiplex PCR, and the TCRdb table lists in-frame clones only, not all of them. The profile shows 150,000 or so clones, 70% to 80% of them singletons. Study-wide results and limits: TCR beta sequences reportedly predicted most subjects' HLA-A and HLA-B alleles accurately. Indistinguishable V segments such as TRBV6-2 and TRBV6-3 were excluded. As a later analysis revealed, the rate of TCR association differed by HLA locus, with DRB1 most and HLA-C fewest.

This CDR3 has 18 residues. Germline V lookup: CDR1 LGHNA, CDR2 YNFKEQ. Trimming removed 4 bases at V and 1 base at J, with 22 bases between. The gene calls are TRBV4-2 and TRBJ2-5; D unclear. The receptor was isolated from a man aged 30 to 45 in good health and CMV-seropositive. Sequencing used PBMCs. CDR3: CASSPQYTQTYLQETQYF. CDR3 nucleotide sequence: TGTGCCAGCAGCCCCCAATATACACAGACCTACCTCCAAGAGACCCAGTACTTC.